The rows below give T cell receptor beta chains drawn from one sample of a study of STAT3 mutations in large granular lymphocyte leukemia. Measured with immunoSEQ multiplex PCR; TCRdb has only the in-frame clones, and not every one. Of 35,000 to 50,000 clones listed, roughly 81% were seen once; the top ten hold around 0.39%. Specimen: PBMCs. The receptors were sampled from a human donor with T large granular lymphocyte leukemia. Some clones in this sample may be carry-over from other donors' samples. CDR3s include the opening cysteine and the closing phenylalanine or tryptophan.

v_gene: TRBV5-6
CDR3aa: CASSATGELFF

v_gene: TRBV19
CDR3aa: CASSIGSGPLGPQHF

v_gene: TRBV11-2
CDR3aa: CASSLVAGGWYEQYF

v_gene: TRBV2
CDR3aa: CASTRDRVSGANVLTF

v_gene: TRBV5-5
CDR3aa: CASSLDVGTGNQPQHF

v_gene: TRBV6-1
CDR3aa: CASSDSGFRDQPQHF

v_gene: TRBV7-2
CDR3aa: CASSLAQAPGGNEQFF

v_gene: TRBV6-6
CDR3aa: CASIPGGGQQETQYF

v_gene: TRBV30
CDR3aa: CAWRLGTGGMGGYTF

v_gene: TRBV4-1
CDR3aa: CASSQDSRGGEKLFF

v_gene: TRBV6-6
CDR3aa: CASIRRPTGISPLHF

v_gene: TRBV4-3
CDR3aa: CASSQDPQAPNYGYTF

v_gene: TRBV4-2
CDR3aa: CASSQGERDSSPLHF

v_gene: TRBV11-2
CDR3aa: CASSLNIGQPQHF

v_gene: TRBV28
CDR3aa: CASSLRRFPQHF

v_gene: TRBV6-6
CDR3aa: CASIGVINQPQHF

v_gene: TRBV4-1
CDR3aa: CASSLGSNQPQHF

v_gene: TRBV19
CDR3aa: CASSIYPSQAGIVHEQYF

v_gene: TRBV18
CDR3aa: CASSPDRVNTEAFF

v_gene: TRBV29-1
CDR3aa: CSVEDRGLPLGPQHF

v_gene: TRBV18
CDR3aa: CASSPTTGRETDYGYTF

v_gene: TRBV5-1
CDR3aa: CASSLAPVMNTEAFF